These T cell receptor beta chains were read from a single sample in a study of cytomegalovirus exposure and HLA in healthy donors. Profiling relied on immunoSEQ multiplex PCR, and the TCRdb table lists in-frame clones only, not all of them. The sample lists 90,000 to 130,000 clones, 55% to 80% occurring once. Material for sequencing was PBMCs. Every receptor here comes from a woman in her 30s in good health and CMV-seronegative. CDR3s include the opening cysteine and the closing phenylalanine or tryptophan. A D gene is named only where the DNA matches it firmly. Clone size is stated in some rows and not others, as once, few, many or a class when expanded.

NA,TRBD2,TRBJ2-7,TRBV13,TGTGCCAGCAGCTTACTGGGGCGGGAGAAGTCCTACGAGCAGTACTTC,CASSLLGREKSYEQYF
NA,TRBD1,TRBJ2-7,TRBV6-6,TGTGCCAGCAGTTGGGACAGGCGACATGGGGAGCAGTACTTC,CASSWDRRHGEQYF
NA,TRBD2,TRBJ2-1,TRBV5-3,TGTGCCAGAAGCTTGACTAGCGGGAGCCCCATGTCTACGTACAATGAGCAGTTCTTC,CARSLTSGSPMSTYNEQFF
NA,NA,TRBJ1-6,TRBV5-1,TGCGCCAGCAGCTTGGGGGGGGATTTTGGTTCACCCCTCCACTTT,CASSLGGDFGSPLHF
NA,TRBD1,TRBJ1-5,TRBV19,TGTGCCGGGGCGGGACAGGGGAATCAGCCCCAGCATTTT,CAGAGQGNQPQHF
NA,NA,TRBJ2-3,TRBV7-9,TGTGCCAGCAGCTCGAAACAGGACCCTAGCACAGATACGCAGTATTTT,CASSSKQDPSTDTQYF
NA,NA,TRBJ1-5,TRBV6-4,TGTGCCAGCAGTGAGAACCGGGATCAGCCCCAGCATTTT,CASSENRDQPQHF
NA,TRBD1,TRBJ1-2,TRBV5-1,TGCGCCAGCAGCTATACAGGGGGCTCTAACTATGGCTACACCTTC,CASSYTGGSNYGYTF
few,TRBD2,TRBJ2-1,TRBV7-8,TGTGCCAGCAGCCCTAGCGGGAGTGGCTACAATGAGCAGTTCTTC,CASSPSGSGYNEQFF
few,TRBD1,TRBJ2-1,TRBV5-1,TGCGCCAGCAGCTTACAGGGGGAAAATGAGCAGTTCTTC,CASSLQGENEQFF
few,TRBD2,TRBJ2-1,TRBV29-1,TGCAGCGTAACAGGGGTTTTTAGCGGGAGGATGGTGAATGAGCAGTTCTTC,CSVTGVFSGRMVNEQFF
NA,TRBD2,TRBJ2-7,TRBV9,TGTGCCAGCAGCCTCGGACAGCGGGAGGGTGAAGAGCAGTACTTC,CASSLGQREGEEQYF
NA,TRBD1,TRBJ1-6,TRBV5-1,TGCGCCAGCAGCACAGGACAGGGATCCTATAATTCACCCCTCCACTTT,CASSTGQGSYNSPLHF
NA,NA,TRBJ2-4,TRBV10-2,TGCGCCAGCAGTGAGGGAGCTACGGCCAAAAACATTCAGTACTTC,CASSEGATAKNIQYF
NA,NA,TRBJ2-7,TRBV28,TGTGCCAGCAGTTTAGAGAGCGCCGAGCAGTACTTC,CASSLESAEQYF
NA,TRBD2,TRBJ2-2,TRBV9,TGTGCCAGCAGCGTAGAGATAGCGGGAGTAGCCGGGGAGCTGTTTTTT,CASSVEIAGVAGELFF
NA,TRBD1,TRBJ2-3,TRBV6-6,TGTGCCAGCAGTTACGCGGACAGGGCCGTAGATACGCAGTATTTT,CASSYADRAVDTQYF
NA,TRBD1,TRBJ2-7,TRBV7-6,TGTGCCAGCAGCTTAGCCGGGACAGGGGGCTCGGCCCCCTACGAGCAGTACTTC,CASSLAGTGGSAPYEQYF
NA,NA,TRBJ2-1,TRBV7-7,TGTGCTAGCAGCTTAGTGCTAGCGTCCTACAATGAGCAGTTCTTC,CASSLVLASYNEQFF
NA,TRBD2,TRBJ2-7,TRBV28,TGTGCCAGCAGTGAAGCGGGAGGTGGCTACGAGCAGTACTTC,CASSEAGGGYEQYF
few,NA,TRBJ2-7,TRBV19,TGTGCCAGTTCCTGGTCGAGCGAGACGACCTACGAGCAGTACTTC,CASSWSSETTYEQYF
NA,TRBD1,TRBJ1-1,TRBV5-1,TGCGCCAGCAGCACGCTATCGGGACAGGGGGCGCGGAGCACTGAAGCTTTCTTT,CASSTLSGQGARSTEAFF
NA,TRBD1,TRBJ2-6,TRBV2,TGTGCCAGCAGTGAGATATTAGGACAGGACTTCTCTGGGGCCAACGTCCTGACTTTC,CASSEILGQDFSGANVLTF
once,NA,TRBJ2-1,TRBV21-1,TGTGCCAGCAGCAAAGGAACAGGTCTAGCGGGAGAGCAGTTCTTC,CASSKGTGLAGEQFF
NA,NA,TRBJ2-7,TRBV2,TGTGCCAGCAGTGGGTCCAGGGGAGCCTACGAGCAGTACTTC,CASSGSRGAYEQYF
few,NA,TRBJ1-5,TRBV19,TGTGCCAGTAGTACACAGGGTGGCCGCAATCAGCCCCAGCATTTT,CASSTQGGRNQPQHF
NA,TRBD2,TRBJ2-1,TRBV5-1,TGCGCCAGCAGCTTGGGACTAGCGTACAATGAGCAGTTCTTC,CASSLGLAYNEQFF
few,TRBD2,TRBJ2-2,TRBV19,TGTGCCAGTAGTAAGACTTCGGGACTAGCCGGCACCGGGGAGCTGTTTTTT,CASSKTSGLAGTGELFF
NA,NA,TRBJ1-5,TRBV28,TGTGCCAGCAAGAGGTCCTATAGCAATCAGCCCCAGCATTTT,CASKRSYSNQPQHF
once,NA,TRBJ2-1,TRBV6-5,TGTGCCAGCAGTTACAGACCCACTAGCTCTTACAATGAGCAGTTCTTC,CASSYRPTSSYNEQFF
NA,NA,TRBJ2-3,TRBV28,TGTGCCAGCAGTTCCAGCGGGTCTAGCACAGATACGCAGTATTTT,CASSSSGSSTDTQYF
once,TRBD2,TRBJ2-1,TRBV27,TGTGCCAGCTCTACCGGGACTAGCGGGCTTGGGGAGCAGTTCTTC,CASSTGTSGLGEQFF
NA,NA,TRBJ1-2,TRBV7-2,TGTGCCAGCAGCCTGGGGACTGACTATGGCTACACCTTC,CASSLGTDYGYTF
NA,NA,TRBJ2-5,TRBV2,TGTGCCAGCAGTCCCCTCGAGCGGGACCAAGAGACCCAGTACTTC,CASSPLERDQETQYF
NA,NA,TRBJ2-7,TRBV28,TGTGCCAGCAGGACGGGAGATGGCTACGAGCAGTACTTC,CASRTGDGYEQYF
NA,TRBD1,TRBJ2-7,TRBV14,TGTGCCAGCAGCCTGGCCGGGACAGGATCCTACGAGCAGTACTTC,CASSLAGTGSYEQYF
NA,NA,TRBJ2-7,TRBV6-1,TGTGCCAGCAGTGAAGCCGTAGGTGGGACAAGGGAGCAGTACTTC,CASSEAVGGTREQYF
NA,NA,TRBJ1-4,TRBV7-9,TGTGCCAGCAGCTCGTTTGGGGCGGAAAAACTGTTTTTT,CASSSFGAEKLFF
NA,NA,TRBJ2-2,TRBV10-3,TGTGCCATCAGTGGGCAGGGCTACACCGGGGAGCTGTTTTTT,CAISGQGYTGELFF
NA,TRBD1,TRBJ1-2,TRBV28,TGTGCCAGCAGTTTAGGGGGGACAGGGCATGGCTACACCTTC,CASSLGGTGHGYTF
NA,NA,TRBJ2-7,TRBV5-1,TGCGCCAGCAGCTTGGCCAGCGGATACGAGCAGTACTTC,CASSLASGYEQYF
NA,NA,TRBJ2-3,TRBV5-1,TGCGCCAGCAGCTTGTTTAGCGATAGCACAGATACGCAGTATTTT,CASSLFSDSTDTQYF
NA,NA,TRBJ2-7,TRBV7-8,TGTGCCAGCAGCTTAGAAGGGGAAGTAGGCGAGCAGTACTTC,CASSLEGEVGEQYF
once,NA,TRBJ2-3,TRBV9,TGTGCCAGCAGCTCAAGACAGGTCGGTGGCACAGATACGCAGTATTTT,CASSSRQVGGTDTQYF
NA,TRBD1,TRBJ2-3,TRBV9,TGTGCCAGCAGACGACAGGGGACAGATACGCAGTATTTT,CASRRQGTDTQYF
few,TRBD1,TRBJ2-3,TRBV4-1,TGCGCCAGCAGCCAAGACCCGGGACAGTTGACAGATACGCAGTATTTT,CASSQDPGQLTDTQYF
NA,NA,TRBJ2-1,TRBV7-7,TGTGCTAGCAGCTTAGATTTAGGGGGTTACAATGAGCAGTTCTTC,CASSLDLGGYNEQFF
few,TRBD1,TRBJ2-7,TRBV28,TGTGCCAGCAGTTTATCGCGACAGGGTATGTCCGAGCAGTACTTC,CASSLSRQGMSEQYF
NA,TRBD1,TRBJ2-1,TRBV7-9,TGTGCCAGCAGCTCCCGGACAGGGCGTTTCTCCTACAATGAGCAGTTCTTC,CASSSRTGRFSYNEQFF
few,NA,TRBJ2-2,TRBV2,TGTGCCAGCAGCCGGGAATTGACCGGGGAGCTGTTTTTT,CASSRELTGELFF
NA,TRBD1,TRBJ2-7,TRBV10-1,TGCGCCAGCAGTGAGCCGCCGGGACAGCGGTACGAGCAGTACTTC,CASSEPPGQRYEQYF
NA,TRBD1,TRBJ1-2,TRBV11-1,TGTGCCAGCAGCTTACAGGGGGCGCTTGACTATGGCTACACCTTC,CASSLQGALDYGYTF
few,NA,TRBJ2-2,TRBV7-2,TGTGCCAGCAGCTTCGGGGGGGAGCTGTTTTTT,CASSFGGELFF
NA,TRBD2,TRBJ2-3,TRBV13,TGTGCCAGCAGCCTCCGGACTAGCCGACGCACAGATACGCAGTATTTT,CASSLRTSRRTDTQYF
few,NA,TRBJ2-7,TRBV28,TGTGCCAGCAGTTTATTGGGGGGGCTCGGTGAGCAGTACTTC,CASSLLGGLGEQYF
few,TRBD2,TRBJ2-1,TRBV28,TGTGCCAGCAGGGGGGGACTAGCGCCTAACAATGAGCAGTTCTTC,CASRGGLAPNNEQFF